This TCR beta chain was sequenced in a study of blood T cell repertoires in COVID-19. Study details: The origin of the acute and convalescent COVID-19 samples was the United States, Italy and Spain.

The sample holds a few counts of this clone. Only in-frame clones appear in the TCRdb table, and some are missing; sequencing was by immunoSEQ multiplex PCR. The table shows around 270,000 clones, with roughly 84% occurring only once. Germline V gene lookup returns CDR1 WNHNN and CDR2 SYGVQD (reference sequence). Trimming cost V 4 bases and J 0 bases, with 10 bases left between them. The CDR3 has 15 residues. This TCR came from a woman aged 40 to 49 who had recovered from COVID-19. The sample taken for sequencing was peripheral blood. This chain connects TRBV10-1 to TRBJ1-3, with a tentative D call TRBD1 (5 bases). The CDR3 reads CASSAGTHSGNTIYF. The CDR3 coding sequence is TGCGCCAGCAGTGCCGGGACTCACTCTGGAAACACCATATATTTT.